A single sample gave rise to the 2 T cell receptor beta chains below, sequenced in a study of T cell responses to AZD1222 COVID-19 vaccine (dated by TCRdb to 2020 to 2023). Interpreted using the paper, the time point label stands for: about 28 days (+/-7) after the second vaccine dose. Preparation of the library involved the immunoSEQ multiplex PCR assay. Imported from immuneACCESS, the table was reduced by TCRdb to in-frame sequences with V and J called. These copies leave out some clones; in studies compared against another copy, an unresolved V gene accounts for under half, and the cause of the remainder is not known. The sample includes 120,000 to 150,000 clones, with roughly nine tenths observed a single time. Under 4% of the sample is taken by the ten largest. The source was peripheral blood, collected 28 days after the second AZD1222 dose. These receptors originate from an adult who received the AZD1222 COVID-19 vaccine.

The gene calls are TRBV7-9 and TRBJ2-1; TRBD1 matches at 8 bases. Germline values: CDR1 SEHNR, CDR2 FQNEAQ (reference sequence). With 0 bases clipped from V and 4 bases from J, the junction kept 8 bases outside the gene matches. The CDR3 totals 17 residues. The CDR3 region is CASSLAAPGQVYNEQFF. In nucleotides, the CDR3 is TGTGCCAGCAGCTTAGCTGCTCCGGGACAGGTATACAATGAGCAGTTCTTC.

The rearrangement links TRBV4-1 to TRBJ2-4; D might be TRBD1 or TRBD2, each matching 5 bases. Germline CDR1 reads MGHRA; CDR2 reads YSYEKL. The CDR3 extends over 14 amino acids. V dropped 3 bases and J dropped 5 bases, with 11 bases sitting between them. CDR3 sequence reads: CASSHPGTENIQYF. The CDR3 DNA reads as TGCGCCAGCAGCCACCCCGGGACGGAAAACATTCAGTACTTC.